These T cell receptor beta chains were read from a single sample in a study of shared clonotypes between healthy human individuals. This table comes from immunoSEQ multiplex PCR, and its TCRdb copy is limited to in-frame clones, with some not included. This table has over a million clones, over 95% appearing once. The sequenced material came from naive CD4+ T cells sorted from blood. All receptors come from a man aged 25 to 40 in good health. CDR3s include the opening cysteine and the closing phenylalanine or tryptophan. D genes are given only for firm matches. Not all rows give a size; the values are once, few, many and, for expanded clones, a class.

v_gene	j_gene	abundance	d_gene	CDR3aa	CDR3nt
TRBV28	TRBJ1-1	once	-	CASSFPGNTEAFF	TGTGCCAGCAGTTTCCCAGGGAACACTGAAGCTTTCTTT
TRBV19	TRBJ2-1	once	-	CASSVRVLSYNEQFF	TGTGCCAGTAGTGTGCGGGTCTTGTCCTACAATGAGCAGTTCTTC
TRBV28	TRBJ1-2	-	TRBD1	CASSSIGTVVGYTF	TGTGCCAGCAGTTCGATCGGGACAGTAGTAGGCTACACCTTC
TRBV11-2	TRBJ1-5	-	TRBD1	CASSFTGGNQPQHF	TGTGCCAGCAGCTTTACAGGGGGCAATCAGCCCCAGCATTTT
TRBV19	TRBJ2-1	-	TRBD2	CASSIPGLAGNLYNEQFF	TGTGCCAGTAGTATACCCGGACTAGCGGGAAATTTATACAATGAGCAGTTCTTC
TRBV13	TRBJ2-7	-	TRBD2	CASSPGLAGAFSNREQYF	TGTGCCAGCAGCCCCGGACTAGCGGGAGCATTTTCAAATCGCGAGCAGTACTTC
TRBV7-9	TRBJ2-5	-	TRBD2	CASSLGWREQETQYF	TGTGCCAGCAGCTTAGGCTGGCGGGAGCAAGAGACCCAGTACTTC
TRBV28	TRBJ2-7	-	TRBD2	CASSFTSGWDF	TGTGCCAGCAGTTTTACTAGCGGGTGGGACTTC
TRBV28	TRBJ2-2	once	-	CASSRGTFPTLSNTGELFF	TGTGCCAGCAGCCGAGGGACTTTCCCGACCCTTTCGAACACCGGGGAGCTGTTTTTT
TRBV7-8	TRBJ1-4	-	-	CASSLVSGIATNEKLFF	TGTGCCAGCAGCTTAGTCTCAGGGATCGCAACTAATGAAAAACTGTTTTTT
TRBV7-3	TRBJ2-7	once	-	CASSLNDKPFYEQYF	TGTGCCAGCAGCTTAAACGACAAGCCCTTCTACGAGCAGTACTTC
TRBV7-3	TRBJ2-5	-	TRBD2	CASSLTSGRAQETQYF	TGTGCCAGCAGCTTAACTAGCGGGAGGGCCCAAGAGACCCAGTACTTC
TRBV18	TRBJ1-5	once	-	CASSPFVRSNQPQHF	TGTGCCAGCTCACCTTTTGTCAGAAGCAATCAGCCCCAGCATTTT
TRBV5-4	TRBJ2-5	-	-	CASSASGTSKETQYF	TGTGCCAGCAGCGCATCCGGGACCTCTAAAGAGACCCAGTACTTC
TRBV5-1	TRBJ2-5	-	-	CASSFPKETQYF	TGCGCCAGCAGCTTCCCAAAGGAGACCCAGTACTTC
TRBV5-4	TRBJ2-3	-	-	CASSLGQPDTQYF	TGTGCCAGCAGCTTGGGCCAGCCAGATACGCAGTATTTT
TRBV9	TRBJ2-5	-	-	CASSVDPAGTTKETQYF	TGTGCCAGCAGCGTAGATCCCGCCGGGACAACCAAAGAGACCCAGTACTTC
TRBV5-1	TRBJ2-2	-	TRBD2	CASSFRTSGGTGELFF	TGCGCCAGCAGCTTTCGGACTAGCGGGGGAACCGGGGAGCTGTTTTTT
TRBV5-8	TRBJ2-5	-	-	CASSLAETRYF	TGTGCCAGCAGCTTGGCAGAGACCCGGTACTTC
TRBV5-1	TRBJ1-1	-	TRBD1	CASSEETGRNTEAFF	TGCGCCAGCAGCGAAGAGACAGGGAGGAACACTGAAGCTTTCTTT
TRBV18	TRBJ1-5	-	-	CASSPPNRAISQPQHF	TGTGCCAGCTCACCCCCAAACCGGGCTATATCACAGCCCCAGCATTTT
TRBV5-4	TRBJ2-7	-	TRBD1	CASRGQGYEQYF	TGTGCCAGCAGGGGACAGGGTTACGAGCAGTACTTC
TRBV11-1	TRBJ1-1	-	-	CASRDRTAPNTEAFF	TGTGCCAGCAGGGACCGGACAGCTCCCAACACTGAAGCTTTCTTT
TRBV29-1	TRBJ1-2	-	-	CSVGQPVDGYTF	TGCAGCGTCGGACAGCCAGTAGATGGCTACACCTTC
TRBV7-9	TRBJ2-3	-	TRBD2	CAIDAGGLALKATDTQYF	TGTGCCATCGACGCCGGGGGACTAGCGTTGAAGGCCACAGATACGCAGTATTTT
TRBV5-1	TRBJ1-4	-	TRBD1	CASSFLTGGGEELFF	TGCGCCAGCAGCTTTTTGACAGGGGGCGGCGAGGAACTGTTTTTT
TRBV29-1	TRBJ2-7	-	TRBD1	CSPGTGPYEQYF	TGCAGCCCCGGGACAGGACCATACGAGCAGTACTTC
TRBV4-2	TRBJ2-2	-	TRBD2	CASSPGEGRYTGELFF	TGTGCCAGCAGCCCCGGGGAGGGACGTTACACCGGGGAGCTGTTTTTT
TRBV10-1	TRBJ2-7	-	TRBD2	CASSEGLAGLYEQYF	TGCGCCAGCAGTGAGGGACTAGCGGGGCTTTACGAGCAGTACTTC
TRBV2	TRBJ2-7	-	TRBD2	CASSETSAGEQYF	TGTGCCAGCAGTGAAACTAGCGCAGGCGAGCAGTACTTC
TRBV5-8	TRBJ2-7	-	-	CASSFDGSGRSYEQYF	TGTGCCAGCAGCTTTGATGGAAGCGGACGCTCCTACGAGCAGTACTTC
TRBV6-5	TRBJ2-3	-	-	CASSYGQASPDTQYF	TGTGCCAGCAGTTACGGGCAGGCCTCACCAGATACGCAGTATTTT
TRBV10-3	TRBJ1-2	-	-	CAISEFARATNYGYTF	TGTGCCATCAGCGAATTCGCCCGGGCGACTAACTATGGCTACACCTTC
TRBV2	TRBJ2-5	-	-	CATRQVQETQYF	TGTGCCACCAGACAAGTACAAGAGACCCAGTACTTC
TRBV29-1	TRBJ2-1	-	-	CSVKQGNINEQFF	TGCAGCGTCAAACAGGGAAATATCAATGAGCAGTTCTTC
TRBV9	TRBJ2-1	-	-	CASSVGGSTPTDEQFF	TGTGCCAGCAGCGTAGGCGGTAGTACCCCTACGGATGAGCAGTTCTTC
TRBV6-5	TRBJ2-3	-	-	CASTYRGGGLADTQYF	TGTGCCAGCACTTATCGAGGAGGGGGCCTGGCAGATACGCAGTATTTT
TRBV9	TRBJ2-3	once	-	CASSVGGPAGTDTQYF	TGTGCCAGCAGCGTCGGAGGGCCGGCGGGCACAGATACGCAGTATTTT
TRBV29-1	TRBJ2-5	-	TRBD2	CSVEETSGRQETQYF	TGCAGCGTTGAAGAGACTAGCGGGCGACAAGAGACCCAGTACTTC
TRBV6-5	TRBJ2-2	-	-	CASSYRGFTTGELFF	TGTGCCAGCAGTTACAGGGGATTTACTACCGGGGAGCTGTTTTTT
TRBV7-8	TRBJ1-2	-	TRBD1	CASSLLRTGAIYGYTF	TGTGCCAGCAGCCTTCTTAGGACAGGAGCTATTTATGGCTACACCTTC
TRBV18	TRBJ2-3	-	-	CASSPPAGGGRTQYF	TGTGCCAGCTCACCACCGGCTGGGGGGGGCCGTACGCAGTATTTT
TRBV5-1	TRBJ2-5	-	-	CAIRNAGREETQYF	TGCGCCATCCGGAATGCGGGAAGGGAAGAGACCCAGTACTTC
TRBV7-9	TRBJ2-1	-	-	CASSLAATKSGDEQFF	TGTGCCAGCAGCTTAGCGGCGACTAAGTCTGGCGATGAGCAGTTCTTC
TRBV6-1	TRBJ2-3	-	TRBD1	CASRRGLSADTQYF	TGTGCCAGCAGGAGGGGGCTTTCGGCAGATACGCAGTATTTT
TRBV15	TRBJ1-1	-	-	CATTPTMGGDTEAFF	TGTGCCACCACCCCGACGATGGGGGGAGATACTGAAGCTTTCTTT
TRBV9	TRBJ2-2	-	TRBD2	CASSAGTSGNTGELFF	TGTGCCAGCAGCGCCGGGACTAGCGGGAACACCGGGGAGCTGTTTTTT
TRBV20-1	TRBJ2-5	-	-	CSARWAETQYF	TGCAGTGCTAGGTGGGCCGAGACCCAGTACTTC
TRBV5-1	TRBJ2-5	-	-	CASSLLGGLEQETQYF	TGCGCCAGCAGCTTGCTGGGCGGCCTAGAGCAAGAGACCCAGTACTTC
TRBV5-6	TRBJ2-1	-	-	CASSLVSGYNEQFF	TGTGCCAGCAGCCTGGTATCAGGTTACAATGAGCAGTTCTTC
TRBV18	TRBJ1-1	-	-	CASSPTGGNTEAFF	TGTGCCAGCTCACCAACGGGGGGAAACACTGAAGCTTTCTTT
TRBV18	TRBJ1-1	-	-	CASSPYSLNTEAFF	TGTGCCAGCTCACCATACAGCTTGAACACTGAAGCTTTCTTT
TRBV5-1	TRBJ2-1	-	-	CASSGQVPGNEQFF	TGCGCCAGCAGCGGGCAGGTACCGGGCAATGAGCAGTTCTTC